These 9 T cell receptor beta chains share one sample of origin, sequenced in a study of shared clonotypes between healthy human individuals. Selected positively for CCR7 and CD45RO-negative, naive CD8 cells excluded terminally differentiated effector memory CD45RA+ cells. Generated by immunoSEQ multiplex PCR, the TCRdb table keeps only in-frame clones and is missing some. The sample yields 2 million or so clones, less than 95% seen once. Sequenced input: naive CD8+ T cells sorted from blood. Receptors were obtained from a man aged 18 to 35 in good health.

This clone was recorded once. CDR3 protein: CSSDAEGYNEQFF. CDR3 bases: TGCAGCTCGGACGCCGAGGGCTACAATGAGCAGTTCTTC. The chain is built from TRBV29-1 and TRBJ2-1; D might be TRBD2 (5 bases). The CDR3 is made up of 13 amino acids. V was pared by 8 bases and J by 3 bases, with 14 bases between. In germline, CDR1 is SQVTM, CDR2 ANQGSEA.

V and J are TRBV5-1 and TRBJ2-5; D might be TRBD1 or TRBD2, each matching 5 bases. The DNA matches TRBJ2-7 better at its end, which makes the J call doubtful. Germline lookup yields CDR1 SGHRS and CDR2 YFSETQ. The CDR3 spans 13 residues. The CDR3 region is CASSRDGAYEQYF. The CDR3 DNA is TGCGCCAGCAGCAGGGACGGAGCCTACGAGCAGTACTTC.

The rearrangement links TRBV4-3 to TRBJ1-6, with D possibly matching TRBD1 (5 bases). Germline CDR1 is LGHNA and CDR2 is YSLEER. This CDR3 comprises 14 residues. Trimming left V 1 base short and J 7 bases short, with 8 bases between. CDR3 sequence reads: CASSQGRGNSPLHF. CDR3 bases: TGCGCCAGCAGCCAAGGTAGGGGCAATTCACCCCTCCACTTT.

The chain combines TRBV7-9 with TRBJ1-4, with D uncertain. CDR1 SEHNR and CDR2 FQNEAQ come from the germline V gene (reference sequence). V lost 2 bases and J lost 0, with 7 bases in between. This CDR3 has 15 amino acids. Written as DNA, the CDR3 is TGTGCCAGCAGCTTAATCGGGACAACTAATGAAAAACTGTTTTTT. This translates into CASSLIGTTNEKLFF.

With respect to this clone: The identical CDR3 is also encoded by other nucleotide sequences in the sample. The chain combines TRBV7-9 with TRBJ1-1, with D uncertain. The V and J ends lost 5 bases and 5 bases respectively, with 9 bases between them. Germline V gene lookup returns CDR1 SEHNR and CDR2 FQNEAQ (reference sequence). This CDR3 comprises 12 residues. CDR3 in amino acids: CASSPGGTEAFF. DNA for the CDR3: TGTGCCAGCAGCCCCGGAGGGACTGAAGCTTTCTTT. Filled out from reference TRBV7-9 and TRBJ1-1, the complete variable domain reads DTGVSQNPRHKITKRGQNVTFRCDPISEHNRLYWYRQTLGQGPEFLTYFQNEAQLEKSRLLSDRFSAERPKGSFSTLEIQRTEQGDSAMYLCASSPGGTEAFFGQGTRLTVV.

The chain carries TRBV10-1 and TRBJ1-2, with D tentatively TRBD1 (5 bases). CDR1 is WNHNN and CDR2 is SYGVQD in the germline V gene (reference sequence). The length of the CDR3 is 17 residues. V was trimmed by 4 bases and J by 0 bases, leaving 18 bases between them. The CDR3 bases are TGCGCCAGCAGTGCTGGGACGGAAGGCAATTCTAACTATGGCTACACCTTC. It specifies CASSAGTEGNSNYGYTF.

The chain couples TRBV6-1 to TRBJ1-5; weak D call: TRBD1 (5 bases). V shed 6 bases and J shed 1 base, with 13 bases lying between them. Germline CDR1 is MNHNS and CDR2 is SASEGT. CDR3 length: 15 residues. The CDR3 sequence is CASSNIGASNQPQHF. The CDR3 DNA sequence: TGTGCCAGCAGCAACATAGGGGCGAGCAATCAGCCCCAGCATTTT.

This chain joins TRBV5-1 and TRBJ2-7, with D hard to call. This CDR3 is 14 amino acids long. Germline CDR1 is SGHRS and CDR2 is YFSETQ. Trimming pared 3 bases from V and 5 bases from J, leaving 15 bases between. The DNA for the CDR3 is TGCGCCAGCAGCTCCAGAACAGAGTGGGACGAGCAGTACTTC. Translating it yields CASSSRTEWDEQYF.

The V gene is TRBV29-1, the J gene TRBJ1-6; the D is unclear. V was clipped by 5 bases and J by 6 bases, with 11 bases between them. The germline CDR1 and CDR2 sequences are SQVTM and ANQGSEA. The CDR3 extends over 13 amino acids. This CDR3 is CSVYDGINSPLHF. Written as DNA, the CDR3 is TGCAGCGTTTACGACGGGATTAATTCACCCCTCCACTTT.